Below are 28 T cell receptor beta chains sequenced from a single sample in a study of T cell responses to AZD1222 COVID-19 vaccine. Method: immunoSEQ multiplex PCR; TCRdb's copy keeps in-frame clones and lacks some. The sample carries approximately 170,000 clones, roughly nine tenths recorded once. Material: peripheral blood, obtained on day 0 of AZD1222 vaccination. All receptors derive from an adult in good health.

The chain recombines TRBV19 with TRBJ1-2; a possible D gene is TRBD1 (6 bases). The germline CDR1 and CDR2 sequences are LNHDA and SQIVND (reference sequence). Trimming removed 7 bases from V and 6 bases from J, with 12 bases in between. The CDR3 length is 12 residues. DNA of the CDR3: TGTGCCAGTAATCTGGGGGGCGATGGCTACACCTTC. Translated: CASNLGGDGYTF. Drawing the rest from reference TRBV19 and TRBJ1-2, the complete variable domain is DGGITQSPKYLFRKEGQNVTLSCEQNLNHDAMYWYRQDPGQGLRLIYYSQIVNDFQKGDIAEGYSVSREKKESFPLTVTSAQKNPTAFYLCASNLGGDGYTFGSGTRLTVV.

The chain recombines TRBV29-1 with TRBJ1-1; maybe TRBD1 (6 bases). The germline gives CDR1 SQVTM, CDR2 ANQGSEA. Trimming took off 6 bases at V and 0 bases at J, with 11 bases between the two ends. The CDR3 consists of 13 residues. As DNA, the CDR3 is TGCAGCGTACAGGGCCTTATGAACACTGAAGCTTTCTTT. Protein product: CSVQGLMNTEAFF.

The chain recombines TRBV9 with TRBJ2-2, with 8 bases identical to TRBD2. Germline loops: CDR1 SGDLS, CDR2 YYNGEE. V lost 4 bases and J lost 6; bases outside the gene matches: 2. The CDR3 covers 13 residues. CDR3 sequence: CASSIGGAGELFF. The CDR3 DNA reads as TGTGCCAGCAGCATCGGGGGGGCCGGGGAGCTGTTTTTT.

This clone was picked up a small number of times. The gene calls are TRBV7-6 and TRBJ2-6; D unclear. The CDR3 spans 15 residues. CDR1 and CDR2 from the germline V gene are SGHVS and FNYEAQ. The V end lost 0 bases, the J end lost 0 bases, and 3 bases lay between the germline ends. In DNA, the CDR3 is TGTGCCAGCAGCTTAGCAGTCTCTGGGGCCAACGTCCTGACTTTC. Translation: CASSLAVSGANVLTF.

The chain has TRBV5-6 and TRBJ2-1, with 7 bases identical to TRBD1. The CDR3 has 16 residues. After removal of 4 bases from V and 7 bases from J, the junction contained 14 bases not matched to a gene. Germline lookup yields CDR1 SGHDT and CDR2 YYEEEE. CDR3 nucleotide sequence: TGTGCCAGCAGCCCCACCGACAGGGCCCCCTTTAATGAGCAGTTCTTC. Translation: CASSPTDRAPFNEQFF.

The V and J genes are TRBV2 and TRBJ1-3, with D possibly being TRBD1 (6 bases). The germline V and J ends were trimmed by 0 bases and 4 bases, with 19 bases remaining between them. This CDR3 comprises 18 residues. CDR1 and CDR2 from the germline V gene are SNHLY and FYNNEI. The CDR3: CASSEALRVWGAGNTIYF. Here the CDR3 DNA reads TGTGCCAGCAGTGAAGCGCTTCGAGTATGGGGGGCGGGAAACACCATATATTTT.

V and J are TRBV27 and TRBJ1-5; D unresolved. The germline CDR1 and CDR2 sequences are MNHEY and SMNVEV (reference sequence). The CDR3 length is 16 residues. V lost 7 bases, J lost 0 bases, and 16 bases lay in between. The CDR3 DNA reads TGTGCCAGCATGGGCCGGCAACTCTATAGCAATCAGCCCCAGCATTTT. Protein: CASMGRQLYSNQPQHF.

This sequence joins TRBV9 and TRBJ2-7; the match to TRBD2 covers 10 bases. Germline V CDR1 and CDR2: SGDLS, YYNGEE. The CDR3 totals 15 residues. V shed 1 base and J 4 bases; nucleotides not matched to a gene: 5. CDR3 sequence (DNA): TGTGCCAGCAGCGTACAAGCGGGGGGGTATTACGAGCAGTACTTC. Its translation is CASSVQAGGYYEQYF. Using reference TRBV9 and TRBJ2-7 for the parts outside the CDR3, the full variable domain is DSGVTQTPKHLITATGQRVTLRCSPRSGDLSVYWYQQSLDQGLQFLIQYYNGEERAKGNILERFSAQQFPDLHSELNLSSLELGDSALYFCASSVQAGGYYEQYFGPGTRLTVT.

The chain couples TRBV5-1 to TRBJ1-3, with D unclear. Germline CDR1 and CDR2: SGHRS and YFSETQ. V was cut by 0 bases and J by 4 bases, with 8 bases left in between. This CDR3 region has 14 residues. The CDR3 DNA sequence: TGCGCCAGCAGCTTGGAGGGTGGAGGAAACACCATATATTTT. Translation gives CASSLEGGGNTIYF. Variable domain in full (rest from reference TRBV5-1 and TRBJ1-3): KAGVTQTPRYLIKTRGQQVTLSCSPISGHRSVSWYQQTPGQGLQFLFEYFSETQRNKGNFPGRFSGRQFSNSRSEMNVSTLELGDSALYLCASSLEGGGNTIYFGEGSWLTVV.

This chain connects TRBV6-6 to TRBJ2-3; no definite D call. V lost 0 bases to trimming and J lost 8 bases, with 12 bases between them. Germline CDR1 reads MNHNY; CDR2 reads SVGAGI (reference sequence). The CDR3 extends over 14 amino acids. The CDR3 here is CASSYSTSNTTQYF. The CDR3 DNA sequence: TGTGCCAGCAGTTACTCGACGTCGAATACTACGCAGTATTTT.

The chain joins TRBV7-3 to TRBJ2-1; D assignment may be TRBD1 or TRBD2 (5 bases each). Per germline, CDR1 SGHTA and CDR2 FQGTGA. V lost 5 bases and J lost 5, with 19 bases in between. The CDR3 contains 16 residues. The CDR3 DNA follows: TGTGCCAGCAGCCCATCGACACCTGGGACGCACAATGAGCAGTTCTTC. The encoded protein is CASSPSTPGTHNEQFF.

This chain uses TRBV29-1 with TRBJ2-6, with D possibly being TRBD1 (6 bases). The CDR3 is 18 residues long. Germline V gene lookup returns CDR1 SQVTM and CDR2 ANQGSEA. The V end was cut by 6 bases, the J end by 0 bases, with 21 bases between. The CDR3 DNA sequence: TGCAGCGTAATGAACTGGACAGACTTTAACTCTGGGGCCAACGTCCTGACTTTC. Translated, it gives CSVMNWTDFNSGANVLTF.

This chain links TRBV9 with TRBJ2-3; 9 nucleotides match TRBD1. This CDR3 has 16 residues. Germline assignment: CDR1 SGDLS and CDR2 YYNGEE. V trimming: 3 bases; J trimming: 0 bases; junction bases outside the gene matches: 5. The DNA for the CDR3 is TGTGCCAGCAGCGGACAGGGGGGTGTCAGCACAGATACGCAGTATTTT. The encoded protein is CASSGQGGVSTDTQYF.

The chain couples TRBV4-1 to TRBJ1-2, with 8 bases identical to TRBD1. CDR1 is MGHRA and CDR2 is YSYEKL in the germline V gene. The CDR3 loop spans 18 amino acids. Trimming removed 3 bases from V and 2 bases from J; junction bases left unmatched: 14. The CDR3 reads CASSQSQSPGTGNYGYTF. As DNA, the CDR3 is TGCGCCAGCAGCCAGTCCCAGTCGCCGGGGACAGGAAACTATGGCTACACCTTC.

The chain recombines TRBV5-6 with TRBJ1-2, with D perhaps TRBD1 (5 bases). The CDR3 extends over 18 amino acids. Germline V gene data show CDR1 as SGHDT and CDR2 as YYEEEE. The V end was cut by 0 bases, the J end by 0 bases, with 18 bases between. The CDR3 bases are TGTGCCAGCAGCTTGGGTGTTCGGGGCGAAGGAGCTAACTATGGCTACACCTTC. Translated, it gives CASSLGVRGEGANYGYTF.

The V call is TRBV28, the J call TRBJ1-5, with D uncertain. This CDR3 has 13 amino acids. The V and J ends lost 7 bases and 2 bases respectively, with 9 bases between them. The V gene's germline CDR1 is MDHEN and CDR2 SYDVKM. DNA for the CDR3: TGTGCCAGCACTCCCCGTCGCAATCAGCCCCAGCATTTT. Translated, it gives CASTPRRNQPQHF.

The V call is TRBV18, the J call TRBJ2-1; 8 nucleotides agree with TRBD1. This CDR3 region has 16 residues. V shed 4 bases and J 0 bases; nucleotides not matched to a gene: 5. Germline CDR1 and CDR2: KGHSH and LQKENI. Here the CDR3 reads CASSLTTGVSYNEQFF. CDR3 DNA: TGTGCCAGCTCACTAACGACAGGGGTCTCCTACAATGAGCAGTTCTTC.

This clone was seen a handful of times. The chain links TRBV24-1 to TRBJ1-1; D call uncertain. Per the germline V gene, CDR1 is KGHDR and CDR2 is SFDVKD. The CDR3 is 13 amino acids. V was pared by 3 bases and J by 1 base, with 5 bases between. The CDR3: CATSDQGNTEAFF. The CDR3 coding sequence is TGTGCCACCAGTGATCAAGGGAACACTGAAGCTTTCTTT.

The chain uses TRBV20-1 and TRBJ2-7; D is unclear. Germline lookup yields CDR1 DFQATT and CDR2 SNEGSKA (reference sequence). This CDR3 region has 13 residues. Trimming removed 3 bases at V and 2 bases at J, with 11 bases between. For the CDR3, the DNA is TGCAGTGCTAGTCCACAGAATACCTACGAGCAGTACTTC. Translating gives CSASPQNTYEQYF.

The chain has TRBV7-9 and TRBJ1-2; tentative D call: TRBD1 (5 bases). The CDR3 is made up of 15 amino acids. The germline gives CDR1 SEHNR, CDR2 FQNEAQ (reference sequence). Trimming took 5 bases from V and 8 from J, leaving 21 bases between them. The CDR3 region is CASSADWDSSGGYTF. The CDR3 DNA reads as TGTGCCAGCAGCGCAGACTGGGACTCGTCGGGCGGCTACACCTTC.

This clone was observed a single time. The V call is TRBV12-5, the J call TRBJ1-3; D ambiguous. V dropped 4 bases and J dropped 0 bases, with 4 bases sitting between them. The CDR3 is 13 residues long. Germline values: CDR1 LGHNT, CDR2 FRNRAP. This CDR3 is CASGWGSGNTIYF. CDR3 nucleotide sequence: TGTGCTAGTGGTTGGGGCTCTGGAAACACCATATATTTT.

This clone showed up just a few times. This rearrangement joins TRBV11-1 to TRBJ1-6; tentative D call: TRBD1 (5 bases). Germline values: CDR1 SGHAT, CDR2 FQDESV (reference sequence). Deletions cut 6 bases from V and 0 bases from J, with 12 bases between. The CDR3 covers 16 residues. The CDR3 region is CASSQGRSSYNSPLHF. The CDR3 bases are TGTGCCAGCAGTCAGGGCCGGAGCTCCTATAATTCACCCCTCCACTTT.

This chain uses TRBV3-1 (or the pseudogene TRBV3-2) with TRBJ2-1; 8 nucleotides align to TRBD2. Germline V gene lookup returns CDR1 LGHDT and CDR2 YNNKEL (reference sequence). V shed 5 bases, J shed 9 bases, and the junction held 12 bases outside the gene matches. The CDR3 loop spans 15 amino acids. The CDR3 DNA sequence: TGTGCCAGCAGCTCGTGGGCGGGGGGCTCAGGTGAGCAGTTCTTC. Its translation is CASSSWAGGSGEQFF.

The chain carries TRBV6-5 and TRBJ2-2; D remains ambiguous. Germline V gene data show CDR1 as MNHEY and CDR2 as SVGAGI. The CDR3 spans 14 residues. The V end was cut by 2 bases, the J end by 7 bases, with 11 bases between. The CDR3 nucleotides read TGTGCCAGCAGTTACGATGGTGAGGTCGGGGAGCTGTTTTTT. Its translation is CASSYDGEVGELFF.

The J gene is TRBJ2-3, the V gene TRBV7-6; a weak D match, TRBD2 (6 bases). Per germline, CDR1 SGHVS and CDR2 FNYEAQ. Trimming pared 2 bases from V and 0 bases from J, leaving 18 bases between. The length of the CDR3 is 18 residues. The CDR3 nucleotides are TGTGCCAGCAGCTTACGAGCGGTTAGCGGAACAAGCACAGATACGCAGTATTTT. The encoded protein is CASSLRAVSGTSTDTQYF.

The chain couples TRBV6-1 to TRBJ2-7, with unresolved D. Germline V CDR1 and CDR2: MNHNS, SASEGT. V was trimmed by 0 bases and J by 9 bases, leaving 15 bases between them. The CDR3 totals 14 residues. CDR3 sequence reads: CASSEAGAGAGQYV. As DNA, the CDR3 is TGTGCCAGCAGTGAAGCAGGAGCCGGCGCCGGGCAGTACGTC.

This chain links TRBV5-1 with TRBJ1-4; 9 bases align to TRBD1. The CDR3 is 16 amino acids. Germline V CDR1 and CDR2: SGHRS, YFSETQ. The V gene end was trimmed by 4 bases and the J gene end by 3 bases; junction bases not matched to a gene: 7. The chain's CDR3 is CASSIQGAVANEKLFF. The CDR3, as DNA: TGCGCCAGCAGCATACAGGGGGCGGTAGCTAATGAAAAACTGTTTTTT. Looking up the rest from reference TRBV5-1 and TRBJ1-4 gives the full variable domain: KAGVTQTPRYLIKTRGQQVTLSCSPISGHRSVSWYQQTPGQGLQFLFEYFSETQRNKGNFPGRFSGRQFSNSRSEMNVSTLELGDSALYLCASSIQGAVANEKLFFGSGTQLSVL.

This clone was picked up a small number of times. The chain carries TRBV7-8 and TRBJ1-6, with D hard to call. The CDR3 contains 14 residues. The germline V and J ends were trimmed by 0 bases and 6 bases, with 6 bases remaining between them. CDR1 is SGHVS and CDR2 is FQNEAQ in the germline V gene. CDR3 in amino acids: CASSLATPNSPLHF. CDR3 DNA sequence: TGTGCCAGCAGCTTAGCGACTCCTAATTCACCCCTCCACTTT.